Following are 28 T cell receptor beta chains from one sample sequenced in a study of T-cell memory formation after mild COVID-19. One entry per CDR3 protein results from TCRdb running MiXCR on the 5' RACE reads. The sample has fewer than 650,000 distinct CDR3 sequences, 17% seen once. Material for sequencing was PBMCs or a T cell subset sorted from them (not recorded which). The receptors stem from an adult woman who had mild COVID-19 (a few samples of this study predate the infection). Cell type and time point are not known.

This clonotype showed up just once. The chain uses TRBV2 and TRBJ2-5; D possibly corresponds to TRBD2 (6 bases). The CDR3 consists of 14 residues. Looked up from germline, CDR1 is SNHLY and CDR2 is FYNNEI. V lost 2 bases to trimming and J lost 1 base, with 8 bases between them. This chain's CDR3 is CASSELGGQETQYF. CDR3 nucleotide sequence: TGTGCCAGCAGTGAATTGGGGGGCCAAGAGACCCAGTACTTC.

This chain connects TRBV20-1 to TRBJ1-6, with D unclear. The CDR3 contains 14 residues. V was clipped by 1 base and J by 5 bases, with 9 bases between them. Germline V CDR1 and CDR2: DFQATT, SNEGSKA (reference sequence). CDR3 protein: CSARVMVDNSPLHF. The CDR3 nucleotides read TGCAGTGCTAGAGTCATGGTGGATAATTCACCCCTCCACTTT.

V and J are TRBV5-6 and TRBJ2-3; 10 nucleotides align to TRBD1. The trim removed 0 bases at V and 3 bases at J, leaving 4 bases unmatched. The CDR3 contains 16 residues. Germline V gene lookup returns CDR1 SGHDT and CDR2 YYEEEE. Here the CDR3 reads CASSLGSGQGTDTQYF. As DNA, the CDR3 is TGTGCCAGCAGCTTGGGGTCGGGACAGGGGACAGATACGCAGTATTTT.

The V call is TRBV6-5, the J call TRBJ1-1; the D is unclear. The CDR3 extends over 15 amino acids. The V and J ends lost 0 bases and 7 bases respectively, with 15 bases between them. Germline loops: CDR1 MNHEY, CDR2 SVGAGI. The CDR3 protein is CASSYSVVGRSEAFF. Written as DNA, the CDR3 is TGTGCCAGCAGTTACTCGGTAGTAGGTCGAAGTGAAGCTTTCTTT.

The chain has TRBV3-1 and TRBJ1-4; no clear D. Germline CDR1 and CDR2: LGHDT and YNNKEL (reference sequence). This CDR3 comprises 19 residues. The V gene lost 0 bases and the J gene lost 8 bases, with 25 bases spanning the gap. The CDR3, as DNA: TGTGCCAGCAGCCAAGATTCAAACATCTATGCCCCTCCTGAAGAAAAACTGTTTTTT. Amino acids: CASSQDSNIYAPPEEKLFF.

Only a few counts were recorded for this clonotype. This chain links TRBV9 with TRBJ1-2; D is unclear. The V end was cut by 3 bases, the J end by 8 bases, with 23 bases between. This CDR3 has 16 residues. Per germline, CDR1 SGDLS and CDR2 YYNGEE. In DNA, the CDR3 is TGTGCCAGCAGCGCCCACCTCCCCTCTCGACGTTCGGGCTACACCTTC. Its translation: CASSAHLPSRRSGYTF.

This clonotype was picked up a small number of times. The chain couples TRBV10-3 to TRBJ2-1; D unresolved. This CDR3 contains 14 residues. V dropped 0 bases and J dropped 6 bases, with 9 bases sitting between them. Per the germline V gene, CDR1 is ENHRY and CDR2 is SYGVKD. The CDR3 DNA reads as TGTGCCATCAGTGAGTCGAAAGGTTCCAATGAGCAGTTCTTC. Residues: CAISESKGSNEQFF.

This chain connects TRBV5-1 to TRBJ2-7; tentatively, D is TRBD2 (5 bases). Germline-derived CDR1 and CDR2 are SGHRS and YFSETQ. CDR3 size: 13 residues. Trimming cost V 0 bases and J 4 bases, with 8 bases left between them. The CDR3 DNA reads as TGCGCCAGCAGCTTGGGTTGGGAGTACGAGCAGTACTTC. This encodes CASSLGWEYEQYF.

The chain has TRBV11-2 and TRBJ2-3; tentatively, D is TRBD1 (8 bases). Deletions cut 5 bases from V and 8 bases from J, with 29 bases between. CDR1 and CDR2 (germline): SGHAT, FQNNGV. The CDR3 is 18 amino acids. CDR3 DNA: TGTGCCAGCAGCCACTTAGGGGGGGTGGACAGGGAGAAGAGTACGCAGTATTTT. The encoded protein is CASSHLGGVDREKSTQYF.

This clonotype showed up just a few times. The chain uses TRBV7-9 and TRBJ1-4; 7 nucleotides align to TRBD1. Unmatched junction bases numbered 4, after V lost 4 bases and J lost 5 bases. CDR1 SEHNR and CDR2 FQNEAQ come from the germline V gene (reference sequence). The CDR3 extends over 14 amino acids. CDR3 sequence reads: CASSSRGQNEKLFF. For the CDR3, the DNA is TGTGCCAGCAGCTCTCGGGGACAGAATGAAAAACTGTTTTTT.

This sequence joins TRBV2 and TRBJ1-2; D is perhaps TRBD1 (6 bases). Trimming cost V 7 bases and J 0 bases, with 12 bases left between them. The CDR3 length is 14 residues. The germline gives CDR1 SNHLY, CDR2 FYNNEI. The CDR3 DNA reads TGTGCCAGCACTGCCGGGACAACTAACTATGGCTACACCTTC. Translating it yields CASTAGTTNYGYTF.

This clonotype was seen a handful of times. The V gene is TRBV6-2 or TRBV6-3, the J gene TRBJ2-7, with 7 bases fitting TRBD1. V was clipped by 6 bases and J by 5 bases; unmatched bases: 16. Germline V gene data show CDR1 as MNHEY and CDR2 as SVGEGT. CDR3 length: 16 residues. The CDR3 DNA follows: TGTGCCAGCAGACGGGGACAGACTCTACTTGGGAACGAGCAGTACTTC. The encoded protein is CASRRGQTLLGNEQYF.

This clonotype was recorded a few times. The chain is built from TRBV5-1 and TRBJ1-2; TRBD1 matches at 9 bases. With 4 bases clipped from V and 6 bases from J, the junction kept 10 bases outside the gene matches. Per the germline V gene, CDR1 is SGHRS and CDR2 is YFSETQ. There are 15 residues in the CDR3. CDR3 bases: TGCGCCAGCAGCCGAGCACAGGGGGCGCGAGATGGCTACACCTTC. Translated, it gives CASSRAQGARDGYTF. The whole variable domain, remainder taken from reference TRBV5-1 and TRBJ1-2, is KAGVTQTPRYLIKTRGQQVTLSCSPISGHRSVSWYQQTPGQGLQFLFEYFSETQRNKGNFPGRFSGRQFSNSRSEMNVSTLELGDSALYLCASSRAQGARDGYTFGSGTRLTVV.

This clonotype occurred many times. One end of the junction fails to match germline, which may point to a read error. The chain uses TRBV5-1 and TRBJ2-3; weak D call: TRBD2 (7 bases). CDR1 SGHRS and CDR2 YFSETQ come from the germline V gene. The CDR3 length is 17 residues. CDR3 nucleotides: TGCGCCAGCAGCTCCTCCAGATTCGGGGGGCGCACGGATACGCAGTATTTT. Translated, it gives CASSSSRFGGRTDTQYF.

This clonotype was seen a handful of times. This chain connects TRBV12-3 or TRBV12-4 to TRBJ1-2; D not certain. The CDR3 contains 16 residues. Deletions cut 3 bases from V and 4 bases from J, with 18 bases between. CDR3 nucleotide sequence: TGTGCCAGCAGTTTTTCTCAATACACTTTCTTCTATGGCTACACCTTC. The encoded protein is CASSFSQYTFFYGYTF.

This clonotype was observed a few times. This chain uses TRBV2 with TRBJ1-2; no reliable D call. The V gene's germline CDR1 is SNHLY and CDR2 FYNNEI. This CDR3 has 11 residues. Between the trimmed V and J ends, which lost 8 bases and 8 bases, there was a span of 12 bases. In DNA, the CDR3 is TGTGCCAGCCATCCGGATCGAGGCTACACCTTC. Protein sequence: CASHPDRGYTF.

In its sample, this clonotype was seen a few times. CDR3 sequence reads: CASRQVAGSSYNEQFF. DNA for the CDR3: TGCGCCAGCAGACAGGTAGCGGGTTCCTCCTACAATGAGCAGTTCTTC. The gene calls are TRBV5-1 and TRBJ2-1; 7 positions agree with TRBD2. The V gene's germline CDR1 is SGHRS and CDR2 YFSETQ. V was clipped by 5 bases and J by 0 bases; unmatched bases: 8. The CDR3 sequence is 16 residues long.

A few counts support this clonotype. The chain is built from TRBV12-3 or TRBV12-4 and TRBJ2-5; the D is unclear. This CDR3 contains 13 residues. Trimming shortened V by 3 bases and J by 10 bases, and 15 bases separated the two germline ends. CDR3 bases: TGTGCCAGCAGTTTCCGCCGACCGAGGATCCAGTACTTC. It encodes CASSFRRPRIQYF.

Many counts were recorded for this clonotype. The chain joins TRBV27 to TRBJ2-7, with TRBD1 identical over 9 bases. Germline trimming cut 6 bases from V and 0 bases from J; bases unmatched to any gene: 9. This CDR3 has 16 amino acids. The germline gives CDR1 MNHEY, CDR2 SMNVEV (reference sequence). The CDR3 spells CASRQQGARTSYEQYF. The CDR3 coding sequence is TGTGCCAGCAGACAACAGGGGGCAAGGACCTCCTACGAGCAGTACTTC.

The V gene is TRBV7-2, the J gene TRBJ2-5; 8 nucleotides match TRBD2. Germline assignment: CDR1 SGHTA and CDR2 FQGNSA. The CDR3 runs to 15 residues. Trimming cost V 3 bases and J 3 bases; bases outside gene matches: 6. The CDR3 sequence is CASSLQLAEEETQYF. DNA for the CDR3: TGTGCCAGCAGCTTGCAACTAGCGGAAGAAGAGACCCAGTACTTC.

The chain employs TRBV4-3 and TRBJ2-5; 12 nucleotides line up with TRBD1. Per the germline V gene, CDR1 is LGHNA and CDR2 is YSLEER. V was pared by 1 base and J by 4 bases, with 7 bases of the junction left unmatched. The CDR3 is made up of 17 amino acids. CDR3 residues: CASSQVFGTGGRETQYF. CDR3 coding DNA: TGCGCCAGCAGCCAAGTCTTCGGGACAGGGGGCAGAGAGACCCAGTACTTC.

This clonotype was counted between two and nine times. The J gene is TRBJ2-3, the V gene TRBV11-2; 7 bases fit TRBD2. This CDR3 spans 13 amino acids. CDR1 is SGHAT and CDR2 is FQNNGV in the germline V gene. V trimming: 8 bases; J trimming: 5 bases; junction bases outside the gene matches: 7. CDR3 sequence (DNA): TGTGCCAGCCAACCGGGACTAAGAGATACGCAGTATTTT. Translation: CASQPGLRDTQYF.

This clonotype was picked up a small number of times. CDR3 DNA sequence: TGTGCCAGCAGGCGAGCCGGGACCACTAATTCACCCCTCCACTTT. This encodes CASRRAGTTNSPLHF. The rearrangement uses TRBV6-5 and TRBJ1-6; possible D gene TRBD1, 5 bases. The germline V gene encodes CDR1 MNHEY and CDR2 SVGAGI. This CDR3 has 15 amino acids. V was trimmed by 6 bases and J by 6 bases, leaving 15 bases between them.

The chain is built from TRBV7-9 and TRBJ1-2; D remains ambiguous. V was pared by 1 base and J by 4 bases, with 10 bases between. There are 14 residues in the CDR3. The V gene's germline CDR1 is SEHNR and CDR2 FQNEAQ (reference sequence). CDR3 bases: TGTGCCAGCAGCTTAGGGCAGGAGTTCTATGGCTACACCTTC. This sequence encodes CASSLGQEFYGYTF.

The gene calls are TRBV6-5 and TRBJ2-1; D remains ambiguous. V was pared by 6 bases and J by 8 bases, with 14 bases between. This CDR3 has 13 amino acids. Germline CDR1 and CDR2: MNHEY and SVGAGI. The CDR3 nucleotides are TGTGCCAGCAGCCCTCTCGGACCCGATGAGCAGTTCTTC. The encoded protein is CASSPLGPDEQFF.

This sequence joins TRBV5-6 and TRBJ2-5; the match to TRBD2 covers 7 bases. Trimming at V came to 1 base and at J to 5 bases, leaving 5 bases not matched to a gene. The CDR3 contains 14 residues. The germline V gene encodes CDR1 SGHDT and CDR2 YYEEEE. The CDR3 sequence: CASSLFQGGETQYF. The CDR3 region has the DNA TGTGCCAGCAGCTTGTTCCAGGGAGGGGAGACCCAGTACTTC.

The chain combines TRBV3-1 with TRBJ2-2; D ambiguous. This CDR3 spans 13 amino acids. With 2 bases removed from V and 6 bases from J, the gap between germline ends came to 7 bases. Germline CDR1 and CDR2: LGHDT and YNNKEL (reference sequence). CDR3 amino acids: CASSQSASGELFF. In DNA, the CDR3 is TGTGCCAGCAGCCAATCAGCCTCCGGGGAGCTGTTTTTT. The variable domain in full, with the rest retrieved from reference TRBV3-1 and TRBJ2-2, is DTAVSQTPKYLVTQMGNDKSIKCEQNLGHDTMYWYKQDSKKFLKIMFSYNNKELIINETVPNRFSPKSPDKAHLNLHINSLELGDSAVYFCASSQSASGELFFGEGSRLTVL.

This clonotype was recorded a few times. The chain combines TRBV7-9 with TRBJ1-1, with 9 nucleotides matching TRBD1. CDR1 and CDR2 (germline): SEHNR, FQNEAQ (reference sequence). This CDR3 spans 15 amino acids. Germline trimming cut 5 bases from V and 6 bases from J; bases unmatched to any gene: 10. The chain's CDR3 is CASSHSGQGVAEAFF. As DNA, the CDR3 is TGTGCCAGCAGCCACTCGGGACAGGGTGTCGCTGAAGCTTTCTTT.